The 8 T cell receptor beta chains below come from one sample, sequenced in a study of cytomegalovirus exposure and HLA in healthy donors (TCRdb year 2017). The library came from the immunoSEQ multiplex PCR assay. The multiplex PCR relied on a mix of 60 forward primers for TCR Vbeta segments and 13 reverse primers for TCR Jbeta segments. This immuneACCESS table, as held by TCRdb, lists in-frame sequences with V and J called but not all clones. Of the missing ones, under half trace to an unresolved V gene in checked studies; the others have no known cause. The sample table holds approximately 110,000 clones, of which roughly 73% were seen once. The ten largest clonotypes hold more than 4.5% of the sample. The sequenced material came from PBMCs. Source of these receptors: a man in his sixties in good health and CMV-seropositive.

The chain combines TRBV30 with TRBJ1-4; D gene unclear. V lost 0 bases and J 3 bases, leaving 8 bases between the germline ends. CDR1 and CDR2 (germline): GTSNPN, SVGIG (reference sequence). The CDR3 contains 14 residues. The CDR3: CAWSVTRSNEKLFF. The CDR3 DNA reads as TGTGCCTGGAGTGTCACCCGGTCTAATGAAAAACTGTTTTTT.

The CDR3 loop is CASRLTRSSYNEQFF. DNA for the CDR3: TGTGCCAGCAGGCTCACAAGAAGCTCCTACAATGAGCAGTTCTTC. The chain recombines TRBV5-6 with TRBJ2-1, with D uncertain. Germline CDR1 is SGHDT and CDR2 is YYEEEE. V lost 5 bases and J lost 0, with 12 bases in between. The CDR3 totals 15 residues.

The V and J genes are TRBV2 and TRBJ2-5; TRBD1 aligns across 8 bases. This CDR3 contains 12 residues. The germline V gene has CDR1 SNHLY and CDR2 FYNNEI. The junction had 10 bases not matched to a gene; V was cut back by 7 bases and J by 12 bases. The CDR3 DNA follows: TGTGCCAGCACCGGGACAGGAAAAAAGGAGTACTTC. Protein: CASTGTGKKEYF. The full variable domain, with the rest looked up from reference TRBV2 and TRBJ2-5, is EPEVTQTPSHQVTQMGQEVILRCVPISNHLYFYWYRQILGQKVEFLVSFYNNEISEKSEIFDDQFSVERPDGSNFTLKIRSTKLEDSAMYFCASTGTGKKEYFGPGTRLLVL.

The chain recombines TRBV10-3 with TRBJ1-1; D ambiguous. From germline, CDR1 is ENHRY and CDR2 SYGVKD. There are 18 residues in the CDR3. V was shortened by 0 bases and J by 0 bases, with 17 bases between the two germline ends. CDR3 amino acids: CAISESLSRVSMNTEAFF. The CDR3 nucleotides are TGTGCCATCAGTGAGTCGCTCTCCCGGGTCAGCATGAACACTGAAGCTTTCTTT.

The chain is built from TRBV5-1 and TRBJ2-7, with TRBD1 as a possible D gene (6 bases). CDR1 is SGHRS and CDR2 is YFSETQ in the germline V gene. The length of the CDR3 is 15 residues. The V end lost 3 bases, the J end lost 0 bases, and 13 bases lay between the germline ends. CDR3 sequence (DNA): TGCGCCAGCAGCTCAGGGGCTTCCACCTCCTACGAGCAGTACTTC. Its translation is CASSSGASTSYEQYF.

This clone showed up just a few times. The CDR3 sequence: CASSVGPDTDYEQYF. CDR3 in DNA: TGTGCCAGCAGCGTCGGCCCGGACACAGACTACGAGCAGTACTTC. This sequence joins TRBV9 and TRBJ2-7; D might be TRBD1 (5 bases). From germline, CDR1 is SGDLS and CDR2 YYNGEE. Trimming removed 2 bases from V and 3 bases from J, with 15 bases in between. This CDR3 is built from 15 residues.

With regard to this clone: The sample holds other DNA sequences that translate to the same CDR3. This chain joins TRBV15 and TRBJ2-3; 8 bases match TRBD2. Trimming took 0 bases from V and 6 from J; bases not matched to a gene: 2. The length of the CDR3 is 14 residues. Germline CDR1 LNHNV, CDR2 YYDKDF (reference sequence). CDR3 in amino acids: CATSRETGGDTQYF. As DNA, the CDR3 is TGTGCCACCAGCAGAGAAACGGGAGGGGATACGCAGTATTTT.

The rearrangement links TRBV30 to TRBJ1-2; 7 bases are shared with TRBD1. The CDR3 is 14 residues long. In germline, CDR1 is GTSNPN, CDR2 SVGIG (reference sequence). V shed 6 bases and J 0 bases; nucleotides not matched to a gene: 7. CDR3 residues: CACDRDTSNYGYTF. The CDR3 nucleotides read TGTGCCTGCGACAGGGACACCTCTAACTATGGCTACACCTTC.